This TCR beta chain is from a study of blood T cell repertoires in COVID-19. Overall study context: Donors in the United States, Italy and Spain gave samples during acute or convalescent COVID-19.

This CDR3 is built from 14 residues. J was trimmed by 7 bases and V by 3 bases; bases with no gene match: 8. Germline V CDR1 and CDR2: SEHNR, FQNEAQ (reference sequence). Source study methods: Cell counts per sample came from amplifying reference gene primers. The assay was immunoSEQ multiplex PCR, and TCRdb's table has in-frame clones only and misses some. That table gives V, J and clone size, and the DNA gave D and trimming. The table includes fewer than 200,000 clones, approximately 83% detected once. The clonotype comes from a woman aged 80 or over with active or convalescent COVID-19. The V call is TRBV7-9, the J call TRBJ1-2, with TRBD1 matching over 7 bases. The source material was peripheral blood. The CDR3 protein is CASSLTGLVAGYTF. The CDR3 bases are TGTGCCAGCAGCTTGACAGGGCTGGTTGCTGGCTACACCTTC.